The clone carrying this T cell receptor beta chain was picked up a small number of times. The CDR3 extends over 14 amino acids. Germline lookup yields CDR1 PRHDT and CDR2 FYEKMQ (reference sequence). Germline trimming cut 5 bases from V and 8 bases from J; bases unmatched to any gene: 9. The sample comes from a study of shared T cell receptors in the human thymus. TCRdb's copy holds only in-frame clones and misses some; the assay was immunoSEQ multiplex PCR. The sample contains hundreds of thousands of clones, around 78% of which appear only once. The sample was also reused in another study, on human thymus T cells. That paper notes: Donors were healthy Finnish babies undergoing corrective operations for congenital heart defects. The thymus tissue came from resections taken during corrective heart surgery. What appeared biased in thymic and blood repertoires was the usage of V and J genes. In unrelated individuals, thymic repertoires overlapped highly, according to related research.

The genes are TRBV13 and TRBJ1-1, with TRBD1 matching 9 bases. The clonotype was recovered from a boy in the first two years of life with a congenital heart defect. The sequenced sample was thymocytes. The CDR3 loop is CASSPPDRGSEAFF. The CDR3 DNA is TGTGCCAGCAGCCCGCCGGACAGGGGATCAGAAGCTTTCTTT.